Described below is a single T cell receptor (beta chain) sequence and its context. This clonotype was picked up many times. Its antigen remains unidentified. It has no much larger one-base neighbor in the sample; base qualities were not kept. This sample was sequenced with an Illumina HiSeq 2500. Quantitative 5'-RACE with molecular barcodes was the method used to prepare the TCR beta libraries. Under the source paper's analysis protocol: Disease-linked TCR variants were identified with a new computational method built on a probabilistic model of VDJ rearrangement. The raw public reads went through TCRdb reprocessing: fastp at Q25, MiXCR clone calling, in-frame beta chains kept. Each CDR3 protein gets just one entry, which takes the most common genes and DNA from the rows behind it. TCRdb, not the original authors, processed these V and J calls. The sample data list some 250,000 distinct CDR3 sequences, and approximately 9% of these were observed just once. The ten largest clones add up to around 7% of the sample.

The sample belongs to a study of CD8 T cells in ankylosing spondylitis (dated by TCRdb to the late 2010s). As for the study more broadly: The study set out to find disease-linked TCR variants by profiling T cell receptor beta repertoires in ankylosing spondylitis patients and healthy donors. The full study cohort was made up of about 24 ankylosing spondylitis patients and approximately 100 healthy donors. Samples of peripheral blood were taken, and for ankylosing spondylitis patients, synovial fluid was collected as well. The study at large found these results: Some motif variants had previously been reported in the synovial fluid and blood of reactive arthritis patients, which suggests shared mechanisms of disease initiation. Significant enrichment of the disease-linked clones was reported in matched synovial fluid samples from ankylosing spondylitis patients. In peripheral blood, the disease-linked clones were found at relatively low frequencies and had a CD8+ phenotype. A TCR beta motif of 7 or 8 highly homologous amino acid variants appeared characteristic of blood from ankylosing spondylitis patients.

From the cysteine through the phenylalanine, the CDR3 covers 16 amino acids. The read is trimmed to its CDR3 DNA, 48 bases read in frame from base 1. In the germline V gene (reference sequence), CDR1 corresponds to MNHEY and CDR2 to SMNVEV. Between the V and J ends, shortened by 5 bases and 2 bases respectively, the junction contains 19 bases. The receptor's source is a male donor with ankylosing spondylitis or in good health (not recorded which). Specimen: blood, either unsorted or a sorted T cell fraction (not recorded which). This chain is built from TRBV27 and TRBJ2-7; TRBD1 is possibly the D segment (6 matching bases). The DNA sequence is as follows: TGTGCCAGCAGTCCCTCTACAGGGAATTTGGCCTACGAGCAGTACTTC. This gives the protein CASSPSTGNLAYEQYF.